The clone carrying this TCR beta chain came up a few times. Its matching antigen is unknown. TCRdb recomputed calls from the 5' RACE reads with MiXCR, one row per CDR3 protein. The sample holds 200,000 to 250,000 distinct CDR3 sequences, approximately 9% seen once. The sample originates from a study of T-cell memory formation after mild COVID-19. Whole-study results and caveats: The study detected some responding clones in pre-infection memory, suggesting cross-reactive memory joined. Most CD4+ clones that shrank were in CM and EM, while CD8+ ones turned up in EMRA.

In germline, CDR1 is SGHVS, CDR2 FNYEAQ. The CDR3 totals 15 residues. V was clipped by 4 bases and J by 8 bases, with 20 bases between them. The V and J genes are TRBV7-6 and TRBJ1-2, with TRBD1 as a possible D gene (6 bases). The sequencing input was PBMCs or a T cell subset sorted from them (not recorded which). This TCR came from a man younger than 35 who had mild COVID-19 (a few samples of this study predate the infection). Cell type and time point are not known. CDR3 DNA sequence: TGTGCCAGCAGCTCCAGACAGGACTCTACCGGCGGCTACACCTTC. Translation: CASSSRQDSTGGYTF.